Below are 12 T cell receptor beta chains sequenced from a single sample in a study of T cell responses to AZD1222 COVID-19 vaccine. The assay was immunoSEQ multiplex PCR, and TCRdb's table has in-frame clones only and misses some. This sample has 150,000 to 160,000 clones, with 90% found just once. Sequenced here: peripheral blood, sampled on day 0 of AZD1222 vaccination. These receptors were obtained from an adult in good health.

This chain links TRBV11-3 with TRBJ1-1; D possibly corresponds to TRBD1 (5 bases). Trimming shortened V by 5 bases and J by 9 bases, and 16 bases separated the two germline ends. The CDR3 length is 13 residues. Germline V gives CDR1 SGHNT, CDR2 YENEEA. The CDR3 region is CASSPDGGFKAFF. CDR3 DNA: TGTGCCAGCAGCCCGGACGGGGGTTTTAAAGCTTTCTTT.

The DNA for the CDR3 is TGTGCCAGCAGCTTGGTGAGGGGCAGGCAAGAGACCCAGTACTTC. This codes for CASSLVRGRQETQYF. The V call is TRBV5-8, the J call TRBJ2-5; the D gene could be TRBD1 or TRBD2 (5 bases each). The V end lost 0 bases, the J end lost 2 bases, and 11 bases lay between the germline ends. Germline CDR1 reads SGHTS; CDR2 reads YDEGEE. The CDR3 covers 15 residues. Looking up the rest from reference TRBV5-8 and TRBJ2-5 gives the full variable domain: EAGVTQSPTHLIKTRGQQATLRCSPISGHTSVYWYQQALGLGLQFLLWYDEGEERNRGNFPPRFSGRQFPNYSSELNVNALELEDSALYLCASSLVRGRQETQYFGPGTRLLVL.

Points on this clone: This sample also contains other DNA sequences that code for the same CDR3. The chain carries TRBV5-1 and TRBJ1-5, with D possibly being TRBD1 (5 bases). The CDR3 consists of 15 residues. The V gene lost 0 bases and the J gene lost 2 bases, with 9 bases spanning the gap. Germline CDR1 and CDR2: SGHRS and YFSETQ. The CDR3 spells CASSLEGVGNQPQHF. The CDR3 nucleotides are TGCGCCAGCAGCTTGGAAGGGGTTGGCAATCAGCCCCAGCATTTT. Complete variable domain (other parts from reference TRBV5-1 and TRBJ1-5): KAGVTQTPRYLIKTRGQQVTLSCSPISGHRSVSWYQQTPGQGLQFLFEYFSETQRNKGNFPGRFSGRQFSNSRSEMNVSTLELGDSALYLCASSLEGVGNQPQHFGDGTRLSIL.

This chain links TRBV29-1 with TRBJ2-5; D is possibly TRBD2 (7 bases). Between the trimmed V and J ends, which lost 3 bases and 5 bases, there was a span of 13 bases. CDR1 SQVTM and CDR2 ANQGSEA come from the germline V gene. This CDR3 spans 13 amino acids. CDR3: CSVESRGGETQYF. The CDR3 region has the DNA TGCAGCGTTGAGTCCAGGGGAGGGGAGACCCAGTACTTC.

V gene TRBV29-1 combines with J gene TRBJ2-7, with no clear D. Germline values: CDR1 SQVTM, CDR2 ANQGSEA. Deletions cut 4 bases from V and 3 bases from J, with 7 bases between. CDR3 length: 11 amino acids. The CDR3: CSVVVVYEQYF. The CDR3 bases are TGCAGCGTTGTGGTCGTCTACGAGCAGTACTTC.

This clone was picked up one time. V and J are TRBV6-4 and TRBJ2-1, with D possibly matching TRBD1 (6 bases). The CDR3 extends over 18 amino acids. The ends were cut back, 2 bases at V and 2 bases at J, with 19 bases in the middle. The germline V gene encodes CDR1 MRHNA and CDR2 SNTAGT. CDR3 sequence reads: CASSDQSGTGTPYNEQFF. The DNA for the CDR3 is TGTGCCAGCAGTGACCAGAGTGGAACAGGGACCCCCTACAATGAGCAGTTCTTC.

This rearrangement joins TRBV29-1 to TRBJ2-7; 7 nucleotides agree with TRBD1. Germline V gene sequence: CDR1 SQVTM, CDR2 ANQGSEA. CDR3 length equals 12 residues. Germline trimming cut 4 bases from V and 0 bases from J; bases unmatched to any gene: 0. The CDR3 sequence: CSVGDSSYEQYF. CDR3 DNA sequence: TGCAGCGTTGGGGACAGCTCCTACGAGCAGTACTTC.

This clone has a single count. The chain's CDR3 is CASIRTSPNSPLHF. CDR3 nucleotides: TGTGCCAGCATAAGGACCTCTCCCAATTCACCCCTCCACTTT. The gene calls are TRBV2 and TRBJ1-6; D unclear. CDR1 and CDR2 from the germline V gene are SNHLY and FYNNEI. The CDR3 covers 14 residues. Trimming stripped 7 bases from V and 7 bases from J, with 14 bases between.

This clone was observed once. V usage is TRBV28 and J usage is TRBJ1-5, with D possibly matching TRBD1 (5 bases). This CDR3 spans 15 amino acids. Germline assignment: CDR1 MDHEN and CDR2 SYDVKM. V shed 7 bases and J shed 5 bases, with 18 bases lying between them. Here the CDR3 reads CASIPGPSLHQPQHF. For the CDR3, the DNA is TGTGCCAGCATACCGGGACCCTCGTTACATCAGCCCCAGCATTTT.

The chain is built from TRBV9 and TRBJ1-1, with TRBD1 as a possible D gene (5 bases). V was shortened by 1 base and J by 4 bases, with 8 bases between the two germline ends. The germline CDR1 and CDR2 sequences are SGDLS and YYNGEE. This CDR3 spans 13 amino acids. This CDR3 reads CASSVTGTTEAFF. DNA of the CDR3: TGTGCCAGCAGCGTAACAGGAACCACTGAAGCTTTCTTT.

The chain combines TRBV7-2 with TRBJ1-3; tentative D call: TRBD1 (5 bases). The CDR3 loop spans 16 amino acids. Germline lookup yields CDR1 SGHTA and CDR2 FQGNSA. V lost 2 bases and J 0 bases, leaving 11 bases between the germline ends. CDR3 protein: CASSLWGGSSGNTIYF. In DNA, the CDR3 is TGTGCCAGCAGCTTATGGGGGGGTTCCTCTGGAAACACCATATATTTT.

The genes are TRBV7-2 and TRBJ2-7; D unresolved. Germline assignment: CDR1 SGHTA and CDR2 FQGNSA. The ends were cut back, 5 bases at V and 2 bases at J, with 13 bases in the middle. The CDR3 loop spans 14 amino acids. In DNA, the CDR3 is TGTGCCAGCAGCGTAGACGGAGCTGCCTACGAGCAGTACTTC. This gives the protein CASSVDGAAYEQYF. Together with reference TRBV7-2 and TRBJ2-7, the CDR3 gives the full variable domain: GAGVSQSPSNKVTEKGKDVELRCDPISGHTALYWYRQSLGQGLEFLIYFQGNSAPDKSGLPSDRFSAERTGGSVSTLTIQRTQQEDSAVYLCASSVDGAAYEQYFGPGTRLTVT.